One sample yielded the 7 T cell receptor beta chains listed below, sequenced in a study of blood T cell repertoires in COVID-19. TCRdb's copy holds only in-frame clones and misses some; the assay was immunoSEQ multiplex PCR. The repertoire holds roughly 250,000 clones, 70% to 75% seen once, with about 3.5% in the top ten. Input material: peripheral blood. The receptors derive from a woman aged 80 or older with acute or convalescent COVID-19.

This sequence joins TRBV6-2 or TRBV6-3 and TRBJ1-6; TRBD1 matches at 9 bases. Looked up from germline, CDR1 is MNHEY and CDR2 is SVGEGT. Unmatched junction bases numbered 5, after V lost 5 bases and J lost 9 bases. The CDR3 runs to 14 residues. CDR3 residues: CASSPGQGGSPLHF. CDR3 DNA sequence: TGTGCCAGCAGTCCGGGACAGGGTGGTTCACCCCTCCACTTT.

This clone was seen only once. The chain links TRBV19 to TRBJ2-1; 7 nucleotides line up with TRBD2. V lost 7 bases, J lost 2 bases, and 5 bases stayed unmatched. Germline CDR1 is LNHDA and CDR2 is SQIVND (reference sequence). The CDR3 contains 14 residues. As DNA, the CDR3 is TGTGCCAGTAAGGGGAGGGGTGCCTACAATGAGCAGTTCTTC. Translation gives CASKGRGAYNEQFF.

The chain carries TRBV5-1 and TRBJ2-1; 11 bases agree with TRBD2. This CDR3 region has 16 residues. Germline V gene lookup returns CDR1 SGHRS and CDR2 YFSETQ. V shed 1 base and J 4 bases; nucleotides not matched to a gene: 4. In DNA, the CDR3 is TGCGCCAGCAGCTTGCTTCTAGCGGGAGGTTACAATGAGCAGTTCTTC. Amino acids: CASSLLLAGGYNEQFF. Based on the CDR3 plus reference TRBV5-1 and TRBJ2-1, the full variable domain is KAGVTQTPRYLIKTRGQQVTLSCSPISGHRSVSWYQQTPGQGLQFLFEYFSETQRNKGNFPGRFSGRQFSNSRSEMNVSTLELGDSALYLCASSLLLAGGYNEQFFGPGTRLTVL.

V and J are TRBV5-1 and TRBJ1-2; unclear D gene. The V and J ends lost 4 bases and 8 bases respectively, with 18 bases between them. The germline CDR1 and CDR2 sequences are SGHRS and YFSETQ. The CDR3 loop spans 14 amino acids. The CDR3 reads CASSPEEGRRGYTF. DNA for the CDR3: TGCGCCAGCAGCCCGGAGGAAGGGCGTCGCGGCTACACCTTC.

The V gene is TRBV7-2, the J gene TRBJ2-5; TRBD2 aligns across 11 bases. Looked up from germline, CDR1 is SGHTA and CDR2 is FQGNSA. V dropped 5 bases and J dropped 7; count of bases not matched to a gene: 12. CDR3 length: 16 amino acids. DNA for the CDR3: TGTGCCAGCAGCCCTCCGGGACTAGCGGCTCCGGGGACCCAGTACTTC. It yields the protein CASSPPGLAAPGTQYF.

This clone turned up a few times. This sequence joins TRBV7-2 and TRBJ1-4; 9 nucleotides align to TRBD1. Germline values: CDR1 SGHTA, CDR2 FQGNSA. CDR3 length: 12 amino acids. V dropped 5 bases and J dropped 15; count of bases not matched to a gene: 7. CDR3 nucleotides: TGTGCCAGCAGCGTAAACAGGGGGCGCTTGTTTTTT. This encodes CASSVNRGRLFF.

This chain connects TRBV6-5 to TRBJ2-2; 13 positions match TRBD2. The germline V gene has CDR1 MNHEY and CDR2 SVGAGI. Losses at the gene ends were 5 bases for V and 7 bases for J; bases not matched to a gene: 4. The CDR3 is 15 residues long. The chain's CDR3 is CASSTSGGASGELFF. In DNA, the CDR3 is TGTGCCAGCAGTACTAGCGGGGGGGCGAGCGGGGAGCTGTTTTTT.